Below, 5 T cell receptor beta chains from the same sample are listed, as sequenced in a study of T cell repertoires in cytomegalovirus infection. These receptors' antigens are unknown. TCRdb itself ran the reads through MiXCR, one entry per CDR3 protein. The table shows some 70,000 distinct CDR3 sequences, with approximately 24% occurring only once. The source material was PBMCs, sequenced either directly or after in vitro stimulation (not recorded which). All receptors come from a human donor in good health (CMV status not recorded). Some clones in this sample may be carry-over from other donors' samples.

This clonotype was observed a handful of times. The V and J genes are TRBV11-2 and TRBJ2-1; 7 bases line up with TRBD2. The CDR3 runs 15 residues. Germline V gives CDR1 SGHAT, CDR2 FQNNGV. The ends lost 5 bases at V and 0 bases at J; junction bases unmatched: 4. The CDR3 is CASSLGGGSYNEQFF. CDR3 coding DNA: TGTGCCAGCAGCCTTGGGGGGGGCTCCTACAATGAGCAGTTCTTC.

The V and J genes are TRBV7-9 and TRBJ1-1; unclear D gene. The V gene lost 1 base and the J gene lost 0 bases, with 12 bases spanning the gap. This CDR3 has 16 amino acids. The germline gives CDR1 SEHNR, CDR2 FQNEAQ (reference sequence). CDR3 DNA sequence: TGTGCCAGCAGCTTAGGGGCAGCTACTCTGAACACTGAAGCTTTCTTT. Amino acids: CASSLGAATLNTEAFF.

This clonotype was seen only a few times. The J gene is TRBJ1-3, the V gene TRBV7-2; no definite D call. V was clipped by 5 bases and J by 0 bases, with 11 bases between them. This CDR3 is 15 amino acids long. Per the germline V gene, CDR1 is SGHTA and CDR2 is FQGNSA. This CDR3 is CASSQGGISGNTIYF. In nucleotides, the CDR3 is TGTGCCAGCAGCCAAGGTGGGATCTCTGGAAACACCATATATTTT.

The J gene is TRBJ2-7, the V gene TRBV7-2, with TRBD2 matching 7 bases. Looked up from germline, CDR1 is SGHTA and CDR2 is FQGNSA. The CDR3 length is 13 residues. With V trimmed by 7 bases and J by 5 bases, 8 bases remained unmatched. In DNA form, the CDR3 reads TGTGCCAGCACCAAAGCGGGGCGAAACGAGCAGTACTTC. It specifies CASTKAGRNEQYF.

This clonotype was recorded many times. The chain recombines TRBV6-1 with TRBJ2-1; 14 nucleotides line up with TRBD2. Germline assignment: CDR1 MNHNS and CDR2 SASEGT. CDR3 size: 14 residues. The J segment lost 10 bases and the V segment lost 11 bases, leaving 10 bases of the junction unmatched. The CDR3, as DNA: TGTGCCGCCACGGGACTAGCGGGAGTTATGGAGCAGTTCTTC. Residues: CAATGLAGVMEQFF.